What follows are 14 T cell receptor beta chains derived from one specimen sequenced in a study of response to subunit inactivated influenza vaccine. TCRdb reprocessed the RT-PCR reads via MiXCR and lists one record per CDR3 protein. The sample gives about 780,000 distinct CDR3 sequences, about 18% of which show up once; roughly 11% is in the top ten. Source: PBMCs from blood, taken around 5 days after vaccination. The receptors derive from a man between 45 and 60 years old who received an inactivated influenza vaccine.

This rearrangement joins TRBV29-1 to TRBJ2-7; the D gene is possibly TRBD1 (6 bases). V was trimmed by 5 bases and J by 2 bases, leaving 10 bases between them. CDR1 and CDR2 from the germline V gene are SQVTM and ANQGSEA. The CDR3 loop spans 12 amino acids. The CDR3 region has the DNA TGCAGCGTTAGGACAGATACCTACGAGCAGTACTTC. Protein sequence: CSVRTDTYEQYF.

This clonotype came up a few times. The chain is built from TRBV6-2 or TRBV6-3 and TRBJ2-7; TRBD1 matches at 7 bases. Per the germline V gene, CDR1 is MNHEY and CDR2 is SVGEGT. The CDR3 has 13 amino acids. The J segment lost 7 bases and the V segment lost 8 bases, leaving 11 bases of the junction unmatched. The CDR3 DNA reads TGTGCCAGCCATCAGACAGGGCGGCCGGAGCAGTACTTC. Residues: CASHQTGRPEQYF.

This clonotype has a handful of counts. CDR3 coding DNA: TGTGCCAGCAGCTTGGGGGCAGGGGGTGACTATGGCTACACCTTC. Protein: CASSLGAGGDYGYTF. The chain couples TRBV5-4 to TRBJ1-2; 7 nucleotides match TRBD1. Germline V gene sequence: CDR1 SGHNT, CDR2 YYREEE (reference sequence). V lost 0 bases and J lost 3; bases outside the gene matches: 5. CDR3 size: 15 residues.

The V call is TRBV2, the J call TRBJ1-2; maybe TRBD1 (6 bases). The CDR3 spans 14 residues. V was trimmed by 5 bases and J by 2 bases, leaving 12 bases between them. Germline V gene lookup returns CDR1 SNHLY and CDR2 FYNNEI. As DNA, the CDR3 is TGTGCCAGCAGTAGGGGGGCCTTCAACTATGGCTACACCTTC. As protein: CASSRGAFNYGYTF.

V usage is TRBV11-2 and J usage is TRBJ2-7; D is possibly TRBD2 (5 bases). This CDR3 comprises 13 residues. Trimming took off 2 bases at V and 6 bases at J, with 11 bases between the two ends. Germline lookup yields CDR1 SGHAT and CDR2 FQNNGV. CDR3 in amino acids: CASSLWEIGEQYF. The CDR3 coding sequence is TGTGCCAGCAGCTTATGGGAGATCGGCGAGCAGTACTTC.

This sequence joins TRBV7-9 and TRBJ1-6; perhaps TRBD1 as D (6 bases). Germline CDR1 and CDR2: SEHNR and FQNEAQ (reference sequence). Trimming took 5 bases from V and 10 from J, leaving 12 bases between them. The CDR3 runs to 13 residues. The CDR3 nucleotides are TGTGCCAGCAGCACAACGGACAGCTCACCCCTCCACTTT. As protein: CASSTTDSSPLHF.

The CDR3 DNA is TGTGCCAGCAGTTATAGCGGGAGTCGGGATACGCAGTATTTT. Translating it yields CASSYSGSRDTQYF. The chain links TRBV6-5 to TRBJ2-3; 9 nucleotides match TRBD2. Germline V gives CDR1 MNHEY, CDR2 SVGAGI. J was trimmed by 6 bases and V by 3 bases; bases with no gene match: 4. This CDR3 contains 14 residues.

The CDR3 bases are TGCGCCAGCAGCCCCGGATATAGAACTGAAGCTTTCTTT. Translation gives CASSPGYRTEAFF. The rearrangement links TRBV4-3 to TRBJ1-1; D gene uncertain. Germline CDR1 reads LGHNA; CDR2 reads YSLEER. The germline V and J ends were trimmed by 4 bases and 5 bases, with 11 bases remaining between them. This CDR3 is 13 amino acids long.

CDR3 region: CASSLETGPSNTGELFF. DNA of the CDR3: TGCGCCAGCAGCTTGGAGACTGGTCCCTCGAACACCGGGGAGCTGTTTTTT. The chain is built from TRBV5-1 and TRBJ2-2; unclear D gene. The V gene's germline CDR1 is SGHRS and CDR2 YFSETQ. This CDR3 comprises 17 residues. The germline V and J ends were trimmed by 0 bases and 0 bases, with 12 bases remaining between them. Together with reference TRBV5-1 and TRBJ2-2, the CDR3 gives the full variable domain: KAGVTQTPRYLIKTRGQQVTLSCSPISGHRSVSWYQQTPGQGLQFLFEYFSETQRNKGNFPGRFSGRQFSNSRSEMNVSTLELGDSALYLCASSLETGPSNTGELFFGEGSRLTVL.

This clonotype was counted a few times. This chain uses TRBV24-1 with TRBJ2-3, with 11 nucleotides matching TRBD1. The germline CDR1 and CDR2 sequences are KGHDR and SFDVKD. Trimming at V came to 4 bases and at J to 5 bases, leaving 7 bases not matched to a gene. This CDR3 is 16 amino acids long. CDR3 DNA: TGTGCCACCAGTGACTTCGGGACAGGGGGAAGAGATACGCAGTATTTT. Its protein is CATSDFGTGGRDTQYF.

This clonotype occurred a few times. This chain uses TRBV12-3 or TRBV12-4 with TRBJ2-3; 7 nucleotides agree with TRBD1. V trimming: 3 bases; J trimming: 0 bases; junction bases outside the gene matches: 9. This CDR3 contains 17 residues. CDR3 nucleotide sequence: TGTGCCAGCAGTTTTCAGGGACAGACGATTAGCACAGATACGCAGTATTTT. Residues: CASSFQGQTISTDTQYF.

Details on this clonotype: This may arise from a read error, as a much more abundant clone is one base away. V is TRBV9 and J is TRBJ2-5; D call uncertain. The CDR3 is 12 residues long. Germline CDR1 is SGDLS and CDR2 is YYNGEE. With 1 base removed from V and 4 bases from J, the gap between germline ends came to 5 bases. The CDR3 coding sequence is TGTGCCAGCAGCGTAAATGGAGAGACCCAGTACTTC. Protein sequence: CASSVNGETQYF.

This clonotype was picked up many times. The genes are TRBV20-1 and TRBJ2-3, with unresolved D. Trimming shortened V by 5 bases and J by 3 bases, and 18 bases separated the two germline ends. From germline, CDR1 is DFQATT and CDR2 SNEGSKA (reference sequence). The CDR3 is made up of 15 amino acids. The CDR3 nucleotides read TGCAGTGCTGAAACCCCTCGTATTGGTACAGATACGCAGTATTTT. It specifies CSAETPRIGTDTQYF.

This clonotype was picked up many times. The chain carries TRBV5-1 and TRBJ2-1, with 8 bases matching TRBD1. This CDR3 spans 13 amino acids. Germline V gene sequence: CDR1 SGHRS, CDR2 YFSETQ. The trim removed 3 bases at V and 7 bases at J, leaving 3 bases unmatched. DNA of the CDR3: TGCGCCAGCAGCTCCTGGACAGGGAATGAGCAGTTCTTC. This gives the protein CASSSWTGNEQFF.